This TCR beta chain was recovered during a study of cytomegalovirus exposure and HLA in healthy donors. Worth noting for this clone: Its antigen is unknown.

With 60 Vbeta and 13 Jbeta primers, the PCR was carried out. The assay was immunoSEQ multiplex PCR, and TCRdb's table has in-frame clones only and misses some. This sample has some 150,000 clones; around 79% occur once, and the top ten carry 7.7%. This CDR3 contains 14 residues. Trimming cost V 3 bases and J 5 bases; bases outside gene matches: 4. Germline assignment: CDR1 LNHDA and CDR2 SQIVND (reference sequence). The study's findings and limits: Roughly uniform sequencing depth across donors was assumed, possibly incorrectly. Links to common viral pathogens appeared, in a later analysis, for several of the most significant clusters.

The receptor's source is a man aged 25 to 45 in good health and CMV-seropositive. The J gene is TRBJ2-5, the V gene TRBV19; 9 bases fit TRBD1. Material for sequencing was PBMCs. CDR3 coding DNA: TGTGCCAGTAGTATCACAGGGGGCTTGGAGACCCAGTACTTC. Translation: CASSITGGLETQYF.